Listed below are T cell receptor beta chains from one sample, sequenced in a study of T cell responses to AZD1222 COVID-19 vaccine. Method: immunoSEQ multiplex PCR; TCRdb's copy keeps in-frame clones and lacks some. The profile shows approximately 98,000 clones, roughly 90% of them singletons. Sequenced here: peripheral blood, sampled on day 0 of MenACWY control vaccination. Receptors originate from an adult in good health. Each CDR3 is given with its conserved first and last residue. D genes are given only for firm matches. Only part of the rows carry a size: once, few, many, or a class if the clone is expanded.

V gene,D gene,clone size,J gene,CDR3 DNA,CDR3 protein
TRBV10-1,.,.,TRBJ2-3,TGCGCCAGCAGCCGGGACTTCACAGATACGCAGTATTTT,CASSRDFTDTQYF
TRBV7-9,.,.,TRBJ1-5,TGTGCCAGCAGCTTAGGGAGTCAGCCCCAGCATTTT,CASSLGSQPQHF
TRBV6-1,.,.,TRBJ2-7,TGTGCCAGCAGTGTAGCGGTGTACGAGCAGTACTTC,CASSVAVYEQYF
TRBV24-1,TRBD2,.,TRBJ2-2,TGTGCCACCAGTGATCCAACTAGCGGGGGGAACACCGGGGAGCTGTTTTTT,CATSDPTSGGNTGELFF
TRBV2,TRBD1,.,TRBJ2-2,TGTGCCAGCAGTAGACAGGGTTCGAACACCGGGGAGCTGTTTTTT,CASSRQGSNTGELFF
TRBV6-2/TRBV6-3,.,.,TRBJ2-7,TGTGCCAGCAGTTACCGGTGGCAGGCCTACGAGCAGTACTTC,CASSYRWQAYEQYF
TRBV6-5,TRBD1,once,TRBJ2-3,TGTGCCAGCAGTTACGCCGGGACAGGAGGCCCCACGCAGTATTTT,CASSYAGTGGPTQYF
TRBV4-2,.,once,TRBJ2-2,TGTGCCAGCAGCCCCATGGCTTCGTCACTCGGGATGGCCGGGGAGCTGTTTTTT,CASSPMASSLGMAGELFF
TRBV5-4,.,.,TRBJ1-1,TGTGCCAGCACAAGGACACCCGAATTGAGGACTGAAGCTTTCTTT,CASTRTPELRTEAFF
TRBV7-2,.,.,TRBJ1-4,TGTGCCAGCAGCTTTGCAACTAATGAAAAACTGTTTTTT,CASSFATNEKLFF
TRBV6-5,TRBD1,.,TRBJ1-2,TGTGCCAGCAGTTCTCAGTGGACAGGGTATGGCTACACCTTC,CASSSQWTGYGYTF
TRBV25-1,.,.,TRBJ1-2,TGTGCCAGCAGTGATCCGACAGCGCACTATGGCTACACCTTC,CASSDPTAHYGYTF
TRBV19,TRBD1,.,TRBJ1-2,TGTGCCACCACCAGACAGGGGGGGATCTATGGCTACACCTTC,CATTRQGGIYGYTF
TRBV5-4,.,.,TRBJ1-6,TGTGCCAGCAGCCCTAACAGGGACTCCTATAATTCACCCCTCCACTTT,CASSPNRDSYNSPLHF
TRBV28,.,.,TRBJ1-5,TGTGCCAGCAGCCGCCTTGGGAGGATGGGTCAGCCCCAGCATTTT,CASSRLGRMGQPQHF
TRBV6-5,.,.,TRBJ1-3,TGTGCCAGCAGTTACCTCCAGGGGTCTGGAAACACCATATATTTT,CASSYLQGSGNTIYF
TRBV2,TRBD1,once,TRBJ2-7,TGTGCCAGCAGCGGGACAGGAACGGCGGGCGAGCAGTACTTC,CASSGTGTAGEQYF
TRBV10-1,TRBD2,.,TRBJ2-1,TGCGCCAGTTCACAACTAGCGGGGTCAAATGAGCAGTTCTTC,CASSQLAGSNEQFF
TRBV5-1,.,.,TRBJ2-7,TGCGCCAGCAGCCTGTCGGGGGACCCCGCCTACGAGCAGTACTTC,CASSLSGDPAYEQYF
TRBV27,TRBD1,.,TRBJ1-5,TGTGCCAGCAGTGCCCGGACAGGAGAGGATCAGCCCCAGCATTTT,CASSARTGEDQPQHF
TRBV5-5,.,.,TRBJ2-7,TGTGCCAGCAGCCGGGACTGGGAGCAGTACTTC,CASSRDWEQYF
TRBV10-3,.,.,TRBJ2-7,TGTGCCATCAGTGACCACCTCGGGGCGCGATCCTACGAGCAGTACTTC,CAISDHLGARSYEQYF
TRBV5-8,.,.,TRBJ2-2,TGTGCCAGCAGCTTGGCGGGGGTCCTGTACACCGGGGAGCTGTTTTTT,CASSLAGVLYTGELFF
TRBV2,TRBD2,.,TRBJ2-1,TGTGCCAGCAGTGAAGCCGGACTAGCGTTGCGGTATGAGCAGTTCTTC,CASSEAGLALRYEQFF
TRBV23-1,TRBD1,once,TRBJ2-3,TGCGCCAGCAGTTATGGACAGGAGCAGGGCCGCACAGATACGCAGTATTTT,CASSYGQEQGRTDTQYF